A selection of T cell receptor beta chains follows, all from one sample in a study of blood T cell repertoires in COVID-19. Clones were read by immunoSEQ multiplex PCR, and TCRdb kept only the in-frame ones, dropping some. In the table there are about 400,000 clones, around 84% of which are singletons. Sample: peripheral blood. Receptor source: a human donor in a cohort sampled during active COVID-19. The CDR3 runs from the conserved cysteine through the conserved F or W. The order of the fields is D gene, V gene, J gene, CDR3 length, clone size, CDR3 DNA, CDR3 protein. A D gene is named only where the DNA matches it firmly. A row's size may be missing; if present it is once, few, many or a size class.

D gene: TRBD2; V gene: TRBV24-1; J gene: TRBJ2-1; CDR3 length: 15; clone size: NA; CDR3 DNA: TGTGCCACCGGGTCGTTAGCGGGAGATGAGGATGAGCAGTTCTTC; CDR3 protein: CATGSLAGDEDEQFF
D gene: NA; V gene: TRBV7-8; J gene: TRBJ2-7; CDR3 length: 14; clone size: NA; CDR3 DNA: TGTGCCAGCAGCTTTACCGGGGGTAGCTACGAGCAGTACTTC; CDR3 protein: CASSFTGGSYEQYF
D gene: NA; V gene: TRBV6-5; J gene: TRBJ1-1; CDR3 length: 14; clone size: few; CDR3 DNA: TGTGCCAGCAGTTCCCCCTGGGGGGAAGCTGAAGCTTTCTTT; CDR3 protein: CASSSPWGEAEAFF
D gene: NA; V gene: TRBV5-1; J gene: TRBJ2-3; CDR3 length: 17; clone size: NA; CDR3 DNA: TGCGCCAGCAGCCCTGTCCCCTGGACTGCTGGCACAGATACGCAGTATTTT; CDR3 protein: CASSPVPWTAGTDTQYF
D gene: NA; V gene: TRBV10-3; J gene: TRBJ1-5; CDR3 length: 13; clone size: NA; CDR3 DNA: TGTGCCATCAGTGAGTCTGAGAATCAGCCCCAGCATTTT; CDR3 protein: CAISESENQPQHF
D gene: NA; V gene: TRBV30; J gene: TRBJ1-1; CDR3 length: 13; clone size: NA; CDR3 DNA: TGTGCCTGGAGTGGGAGGGTGGACACTGAAGCTTTCTTT; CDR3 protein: CAWSGRVDTEAFF
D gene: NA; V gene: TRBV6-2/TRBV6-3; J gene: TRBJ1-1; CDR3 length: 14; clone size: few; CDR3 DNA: TGTGCCAGCAGTTACTCGACAGGGAACACTGAAGCTTTCTTT; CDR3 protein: CASSYSTGNTEAFF
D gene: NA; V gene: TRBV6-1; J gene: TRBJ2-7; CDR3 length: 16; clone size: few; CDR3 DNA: TGTGCCAGCAGTGAAGGGTCGGTACGGCTAGTCTACGAGCAGTACTTC; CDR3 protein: CASSEGSVRLVYEQYF
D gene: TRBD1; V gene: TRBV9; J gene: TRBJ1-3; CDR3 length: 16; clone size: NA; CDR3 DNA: TGTGCCAGCAGCGGACGTCCCGGGACAGTTGGAAACACCATATATTTT; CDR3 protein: CASSGRPGTVGNTIYF
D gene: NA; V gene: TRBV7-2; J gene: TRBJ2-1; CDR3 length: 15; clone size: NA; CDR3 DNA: TGTGCCAGCAGCCCTTCGGGATTCCTGGGGAATGAGCAGTTCTTC; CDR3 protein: CASSPSGFLGNEQFF
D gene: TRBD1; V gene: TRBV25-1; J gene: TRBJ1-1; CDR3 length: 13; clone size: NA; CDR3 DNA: TGTGCCAGTTTACCAACAGGGGTCACTGAAGCTTTCTTT; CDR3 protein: CASLPTGVTEAFF
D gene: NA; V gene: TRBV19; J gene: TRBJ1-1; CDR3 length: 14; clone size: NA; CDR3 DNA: TGTGCCAGTACCTTCCAGCGGGGGAACACTGAAGCTTTCTTT; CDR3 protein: CASTFQRGNTEAFF
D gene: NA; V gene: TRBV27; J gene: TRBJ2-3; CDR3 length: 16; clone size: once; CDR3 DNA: TGTGCCAGCAGTTTGTCCCCCCCCCTAGGGAGCGATACGCAGTATTTT; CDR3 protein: CASSLSPPLGSDTQYF
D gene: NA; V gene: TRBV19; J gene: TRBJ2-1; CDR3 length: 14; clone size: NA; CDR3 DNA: TGTGCCAGCGGCCGGACTATCTCCTACAATGAGCAGTTCTTC; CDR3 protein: CASGRTISYNEQFF
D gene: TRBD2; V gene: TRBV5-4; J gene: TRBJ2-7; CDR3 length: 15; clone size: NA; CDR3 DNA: TGTGCCAGCAGTTATAACGGACTAGTAAGCGGCGAGCAGTACTTC; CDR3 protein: CASSYNGLVSGEQYF
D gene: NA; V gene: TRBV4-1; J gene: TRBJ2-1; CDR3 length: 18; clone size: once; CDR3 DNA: TGCGCCAGCAGCCAACCTAGTGGGCGGGGAGACTCCTACAATGAGCAGTTCTTC; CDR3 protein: CASSQPSGRGDSYNEQFF
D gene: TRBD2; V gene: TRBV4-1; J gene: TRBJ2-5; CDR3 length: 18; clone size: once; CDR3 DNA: TGCGCCAGCAGCCAAGGGCCCGCTACTAGCGGGAACCAAGAGACCCAGTACTTC; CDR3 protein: CASSQGPATSGNQETQYF
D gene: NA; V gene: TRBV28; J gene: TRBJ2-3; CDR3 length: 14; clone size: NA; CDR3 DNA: TGTGCCAGCAGAAAGGGGGGGCTAACAGATACGCAGTATTTT; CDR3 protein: CASRKGGLTDTQYF
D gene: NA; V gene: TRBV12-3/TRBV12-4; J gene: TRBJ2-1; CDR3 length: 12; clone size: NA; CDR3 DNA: TGTGCCAGCAGTCCAAATCTATTAGTCTCCCTCTTC; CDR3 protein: CASSPNLLVSLF